This T cell receptor (beta chain) was recovered during a study of T cells after yellow fever vaccination. Trimming removed 4 bases from V and 10 bases from J, with 14 bases in between. This CDR3 region has 13 residues. Per germline, CDR1 SGHTA and CDR2 FQGNSA. Universal primer sites and UMIs were introduced during 5'RACE template-switching synthesis of TCR cDNA. TCRdb itself ran the 5' RACE reads through MiXCR, one entry per CDR3 protein. The table shows roughly 400,000 distinct CDR3 sequences, with about 19% occurring only once. In this sample, this clonotype turned up a few times. Sample: PBMCs, taken before the yellow fever booster vaccination. This sequence originates from a young man who received the YFV17D yellow fever vaccine. The chain employs TRBV7-2 and TRBJ2-1, with D tentatively TRBD1 (8 bases). The CDR3 loop is CASSSNRGGEQFF. The CDR3 DNA is TGTGCCAGCAGCTCCAACAGGGGGGGGGAGCAGTTCTTC.